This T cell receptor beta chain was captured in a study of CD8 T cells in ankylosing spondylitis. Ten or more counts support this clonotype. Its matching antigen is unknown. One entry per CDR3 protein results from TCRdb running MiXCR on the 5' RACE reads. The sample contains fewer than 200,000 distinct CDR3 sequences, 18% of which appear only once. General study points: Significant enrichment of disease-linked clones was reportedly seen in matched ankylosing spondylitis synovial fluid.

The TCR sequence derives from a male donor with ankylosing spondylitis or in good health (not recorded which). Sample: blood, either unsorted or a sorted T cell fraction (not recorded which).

The CDR3 bases are TGCGCCAGCAGCGCAAAGGACAGTTCCCAAGAGACCCAGTACTTC. It is translated as CASSAKDSSQETQYF. This chain links TRBV5-1 with TRBJ2-5; D is perhaps TRBD1 (6 bases). The CDR3 loop spans 15 amino acids. Germline loops: CDR1 SGHRS, CDR2 YFSETQ. Trimming shortened V by 4 bases and J by 1 base, and 14 bases separated the two germline ends.